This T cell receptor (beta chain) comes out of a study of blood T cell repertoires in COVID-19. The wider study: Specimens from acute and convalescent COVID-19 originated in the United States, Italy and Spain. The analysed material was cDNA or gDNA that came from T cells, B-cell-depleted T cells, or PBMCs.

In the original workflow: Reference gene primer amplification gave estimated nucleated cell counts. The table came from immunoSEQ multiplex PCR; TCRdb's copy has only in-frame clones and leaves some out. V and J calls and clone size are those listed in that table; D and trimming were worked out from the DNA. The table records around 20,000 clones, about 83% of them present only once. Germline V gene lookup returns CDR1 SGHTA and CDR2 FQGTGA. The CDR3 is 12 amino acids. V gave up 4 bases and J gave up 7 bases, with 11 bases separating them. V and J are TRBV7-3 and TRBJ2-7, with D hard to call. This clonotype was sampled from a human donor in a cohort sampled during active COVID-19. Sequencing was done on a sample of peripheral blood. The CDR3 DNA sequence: TGTGCCAGCAGCTCCCACTCAAATGAGCAGTACTTC. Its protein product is CASSSHSNEQYF.